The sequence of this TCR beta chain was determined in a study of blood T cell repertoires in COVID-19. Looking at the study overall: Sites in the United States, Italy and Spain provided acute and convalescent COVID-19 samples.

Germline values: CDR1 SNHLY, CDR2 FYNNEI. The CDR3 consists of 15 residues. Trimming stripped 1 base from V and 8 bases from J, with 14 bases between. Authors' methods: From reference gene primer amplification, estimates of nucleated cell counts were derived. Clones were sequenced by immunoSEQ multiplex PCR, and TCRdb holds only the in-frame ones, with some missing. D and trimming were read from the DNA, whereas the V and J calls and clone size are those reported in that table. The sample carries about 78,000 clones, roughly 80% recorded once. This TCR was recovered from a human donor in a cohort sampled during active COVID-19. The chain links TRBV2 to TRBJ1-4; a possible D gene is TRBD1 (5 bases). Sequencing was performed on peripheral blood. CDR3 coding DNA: TGTGCCAGCAGTGAAGATGGGGCGGGGAGCGAAAAACTGTTTTTT. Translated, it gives CASSEDGAGSEKLFF.